This T cell receptor (beta chain) was found in a study of T-cell memory formation after mild COVID-19. This clonotype was seen only a few times. Germline-derived CDR1 and CDR2 are SGHDT and YYEEEE. J lost 5 bases, V lost 4 bases, and 6 bases had no gene match. CDR3 length: 13 amino acids. TCRdb re-called the 5' RACE reads with MiXCR, one entry per CDR3 protein. Of a few hundred thousand distinct CDR3 sequences in the sample, under 15% were seen once. The V and J genes are TRBV5-6 and TRBJ2-7, with 7 bases aligning to TRBD2. The source material was PBMCs or a T cell subset sorted from them (not recorded which). The origin of this receptor is a young man who had mild COVID-19 (a few samples of this study predate the infection). Cell type and time point are not known. Written as DNA, the CDR3 is TGTGCCAGCAGCGCCGGGGGGAGGAACGAGCAGTACTTC. This sequence encodes CASSAGGRNEQYF. Looking up the rest from reference TRBV5-6 and TRBJ2-7 gives the full variable domain: DAGVTQSPTHLIKTRGQQVTLRCSPKSGHDTVSWYQQALGQGPQFIFQYYEEEERQRGNFPDRFSGHQFPNYSSELNVNALLLGDSALYLCASSAGGRNEQYFGPGTRLTVT.